The entry below describes one TCR beta chain. The method was immunoSEQ multiplex PCR; TCRdb's version includes in-frame clones alone and lacks a portion of them. The data contain over 1.5 million clones, 95% to 99% of them singletons. V trimming: 2 bases; J trimming: 0 bases; junction bases outside the gene matches: 11. Germline V gene data show CDR1 as MDHEN and CDR2 as SYDVKM. The CDR3 runs 18 residues. This record belongs to a study of shared clonotypes between healthy human individuals. This chain connects TRBV28 to TRBJ2-7; 9 positions agree with TRBD2. The specimen was naive CD4+ T cells sorted from blood. Subset indicated: CD45RA+ positively selected. The TCR was taken from a man aged 25-45 years in good health. In DNA, the CDR3 is TGTGCCAGCAGTTTAGTATTGGGACTAGCCTCTTCCTCCTACGAGCAGTACTTC. This sequence encodes CASSLVLGLASSSYEQYF.